These 25 T cell receptor beta chains share one sample of origin, sequenced in a study of cytomegalovirus exposure and HLA in healthy donors. PCR was performed using 60 Vbeta and 13 Jbeta primers. Assay: immunoSEQ multiplex PCR; the TCRdb copy retains only in-frame clones and omits some. Here the sample spans roughly 120,000 clones, roughly 81% being singletons. Sequencing input: PBMCs. The receptors shown here come from a woman under 40 in good health and CMV-seronegative.

The chain combines TRBV30 with TRBJ2-2; the D gene is possibly TRBD2 (6 bases). This CDR3 region has 14 residues. V was clipped by 4 bases and J by 8 bases, with 17 bases between them. Germline V lookup: CDR1 GTSNPN, CDR2 SVGIG (reference sequence). The CDR3, as DNA: TGTGCCTGGACTTACGGGACTCTGGGGGGGGAGCTGTTTTTT. Translated, it gives CAWTYGTLGGELFF.

The V call is TRBV7-9, the J call TRBJ2-6; D call uncertain. The CDR3 runs 14 residues. Trimming took off 6 bases at V and 0 bases at J, with 6 bases between the two ends. The germline V gene has CDR1 SEHNR and CDR2 FQNEAQ (reference sequence). In nucleotides, the CDR3 is TGTGCCAGCAGAGCTAGCTCTGGGGCCAACGTCCTGACTTTC. Protein product: CASRASSGANVLTF. Drawing the rest from reference TRBV7-9 and TRBJ2-6, the complete variable domain is DTGVSQNPRHKITKRGQNVTFRCDPISEHNRLYWYRQTLGQGPEFLTYFQNEAQLEKSRLLSDRFSAERPKGSFSTLEIQRTEQGDSAMYLCASRASSGANVLTFGAGSRLTVL.

The genes are TRBV11-3 and TRBJ2-1, with 7 bases identical to TRBD1. This CDR3 region has 16 residues. Looked up from germline, CDR1 is SGHNT and CDR2 is YENEEA. J was trimmed by 0 bases and V by 4 bases; bases with no gene match: 6. The CDR3 region is CASSSRQGSSYNEQFF. CDR3 nucleotide sequence: TGTGCCAGCAGCTCTAGACAGGGAAGCTCCTACAATGAGCAGTTCTTC.

The sample holds a few counts of this clone. Other DNA sequences in this sample translate to the same CDR3. The V and J genes are TRBV7-2 and TRBJ1-2; unclear D gene. This CDR3 contains 13 residues. Trimming took 0 bases from V and 3 from J, leaving 5 bases between them. Germline loops: CDR1 SGHTA, CDR2 FQGNSA. CDR3: CASSLATDYGYTF. CDR3 bases: TGTGCCAGCAGCTTAGCCACAGACTATGGCTACACCTTC.

V and J are TRBV19 and TRBJ1-5; 9 bases fit TRBD1. J lost 5 bases, V lost 4 bases, and 3 bases had no gene match. This CDR3 has 14 residues. Germline lookup yields CDR1 LNHDA and CDR2 SQIVND (reference sequence). CDR3 DNA: TGTGCCAGTAGTACGGACAGGGGCCATCAGCCCCAGCATTTT. The encoded protein is CASSTDRGHQPQHF.

The chain employs TRBV27 and TRBJ2-7; maybe TRBD1 (6 bases). The CDR3 has 13 amino acids. Between the trimmed V and J ends, which lost 3 bases and 4 bases, there was a span of 10 bases. CDR1 and CDR2 from the germline V gene are MNHEY and SMNVEV (reference sequence). The CDR3 region is CASSFTGLYEQYF. The CDR3 DNA reads TGTGCCAGCAGTTTCACAGGGTTGTACGAGCAGTACTTC.

The table lists this clone with a few counts. This chain connects TRBV25-1 to TRBJ2-1; no firm D call. Germline CDR1 is MGHDK and CDR2 is SYGVNS. V lost 3 bases, J lost 5 bases, and 20 bases lay in between. The CDR3 loop spans 17 amino acids. The CDR3 is CASSDRSSTAQDNEQFF. CDR3 DNA: TGTGCCAGCAGTGACAGGTCCTCCACTGCCCAAGACAATGAGCAGTTCTTC.

This sequence joins TRBV9 and TRBJ2-1, with a tentative D call TRBD1 (6 bases). V shed 3 bases and J shed 7 bases, with 11 bases lying between them. The CDR3 is made up of 13 amino acids. CDR1 is SGDLS, CDR2 YYNGEE, per germline. The CDR3 nucleotides are TGTGCCAGCAGCGGGGCTACAGGGAATGAGCAGTTCTTC. Its protein product is CASSGATGNEQFF. The complete variable domain, with remaining parts taken from reference TRBV9 and TRBJ2-1, reads DSGVTQTPKHLITATGQRVTLRCSPRSGDLSVYWYQQSLDQGLQFLIQYYNGEERAKGNILERFSAQQFPDLHSELNLSSLELGDSALYFCASSGATGNEQFFGPGTRLTVL.

This sequence joins TRBV7-9 and TRBJ1-1; D is uncertain. The CDR3 covers 13 residues. V lost 3 bases and J lost 1, with 6 bases in between. Germline V gene data show CDR1 as SEHNR and CDR2 as FQNEAQ (reference sequence). The chain's CDR3 is CASSFTQNTEAFF. The CDR3 region has the DNA TGTGCCAGCAGCTTCACACAGAACACTGAAGCTTTCTTT. The whole variable domain, remainder taken from reference TRBV7-9 and TRBJ1-1, is DTGVSQNPRHKITKRGQNVTFRCDPISEHNRLYWYRQTLGQGPEFLTYFQNEAQLEKSRLLSDRFSAERPKGSFSTLEIQRTEQGDSAMYLCASSFTQNTEAFFGQGTRLTVV.

The chain links TRBV28 to TRBJ2-5, with D perhaps matching TRBD1 (6 bases). The J call could be wrong; TRBJ2-7 is a better fit for the DNA end. CDR3 length equals 15 residues. Germline V gives CDR1 MDHEN, CDR2 SYDVKM. The CDR3: CASSSHRDKNYEQYF. DNA of the CDR3: TGTGCCAGCAGTTCCCACCGGGACAAGAACTACGAGCAGTACTTC.

V and J are TRBV29-1 and TRBJ2-7; tentatively, D is TRBD1 (5 bases). CDR1 and CDR2 from the germline V gene are SQVTM and ANQGSEA. The CDR3 is 13 residues long. V lost 5 bases and J 7 bases, leaving 18 bases between the germline ends. The CDR3 DNA is TGCAGCGTTAGGGGTAGGATCGCCGGGGAGCAGTACTTC. Protein product: CSVRGRIAGEQYF.

The chain combines TRBV7-8 with TRBJ1-4; D remains unclear. Germline-derived CDR1 and CDR2 are SGHVS and FQNEAQ. This CDR3 has 16 amino acids. The V end lost 5 bases, the J end lost 7 bases, and 20 bases lay between the germline ends. In nucleotides, the CDR3 is TGTGCCAGCAGCGACCGAACAGTGGGAGTAGGTGAAAAACTGTTTTTT. It translates to CASSDRTVGVGEKLFF.

This chain links TRBV19 with TRBJ2-3; 8 bases are a match to TRBD2. The CDR3 length is 15 residues. Germline values: CDR1 LNHDA, CDR2 SQIVND (reference sequence). J was trimmed by 3 bases and V by 3 bases; bases with no gene match: 5. The CDR3 region has the DNA TGTGCCAGTAGTATTTGGGCGGGGGGAACAGATACGCAGTATTTT. It specifies CASSIWAGGTDTQYF. The variable domain in full, completed from reference TRBV19 and TRBJ2-3, reads DGGITQSPKYLFRKEGQNVTLSCEQNLNHDAMYWYRQDPGQGLRLIYYSQIVNDFQKGDIAEGYSVSREKKESFPLTVTSAQKNPTAFYLCASSIWAGGTDTQYFGPGTRLTVL.

The J gene is TRBJ1-2, the V gene TRBV5-6, with 11 bases that match TRBD1. Trimming at V came to 5 bases and at J to 8 bases, leaving 8 bases not matched to a gene. This CDR3 region has 14 residues. Germline CDR1 SGHDT, CDR2 YYEEEE. DNA for the CDR3: TGTGCCAGCAGATGGACAGGGGGCTCGGTAGGCTACACCTTC. Amino acids: CASRWTGGSVGYTF.

The chain links TRBV11-2 to TRBJ2-5; D might be TRBD1 (6 bases). Germline V gene sequence: CDR1 SGHAT, CDR2 FQNNGV. V dropped 0 bases and J dropped 1 base, with 18 bases sitting between them. The CDR3 has 18 residues. CDR3 amino acids: CASSLDQQGPPLQETQYF. The CDR3 nucleotides read TGTGCCAGCAGCTTAGATCAGCAGGGGCCCCCGCTCCAAGAGACCCAGTACTTC. Combining the CDR3 with reference TRBV11-2 and TRBJ2-5 gives the whole variable domain EAGVAQSPRYKIIEKRQSVAFWCNPISGHATLYWYQQILGQGPKLLIQFQNNGVVDDSQLPKDRFSAERLKGVDSTLKIQPAKLEDSAVYLCASSLDQQGPPLQETQYFGPGTRLLVL.

The rearrangement uses TRBV5-1 and TRBJ1-3, with 9 nucleotides matching TRBD1. The germline V gene has CDR1 SGHRS and CDR2 YFSETQ. This CDR3 contains 15 residues. Trimming removed 4 bases from V and 2 bases from J; junction bases left unmatched: 4. CDR3 region: CASSRRTGAGNTIYF. As DNA, the CDR3 is TGCGCCAGCAGCAGACGGACAGGGGCTGGAAACACCATATATTTT. Filled out from reference TRBV5-1 and TRBJ1-3, the complete variable domain reads KAGVTQTPRYLIKTRGQQVTLSCSPISGHRSVSWYQQTPGQGLQFLFEYFSETQRNKGNFPGRFSGRQFSNSRSEMNVSTLELGDSALYLCASSRRTGAGNTIYFGEGSWLTVV.

The chain has TRBV7-2 and TRBJ2-7, with TRBD2 identical over 8 bases. This CDR3 spans 14 amino acids. Looked up from germline, CDR1 is SGHTA and CDR2 is FQGNSA. The V segment lost 4 bases and the J segment 1 base; nucleotides outside the gene matches: 3. The DNA for the CDR3 is TGTGCCAGCAGCTCGGGACTAGGATCCTACGAGCAGTACTTC. Amino acids: CASSSGLGSYEQYF.

The chain uses TRBV5-1 and TRBJ2-1, with a tentative D call TRBD1 (7 bases). The CDR3 runs 15 residues. With 5 bases removed from V and 5 bases from J, the gap between germline ends came to 17 bases. Germline CDR1 SGHRS, CDR2 YFSETQ. CDR3 nucleotides: TGCGCCAGCAGGTTTTTGGCAGGGGGGCACAATGAGCAGTTCTTC. Protein: CASRFLAGGHNEQFF.

The chain carries TRBV6-1 and TRBJ2-5; the match to TRBD1 covers 8 bases. CDR3 length: 13 amino acids. Germline V CDR1 and CDR2: MNHNS, SASEGT. Trimming took 10 bases from V and 1 from J; bases not matched to a gene: 5. CDR3 amino acids: CATQTGAQETQYF. CDR3 nucleotide sequence: TGTGCCACCCAGACAGGGGCCCAAGAGACCCAGTACTTC.

The chain has TRBV5-6 and TRBJ2-3; the match to TRBD2 covers 9 bases. This CDR3 contains 16 residues. Germline CDR1 is SGHDT and CDR2 is YYEEEE. The V and J ends lost 2 bases and 6 bases, in that order; junction bases with no gene match: 10. The DNA of the CDR3 is TGTGCCAGCAGCTTACCAGCGGGGGGAAGAATGGATACGCAGTATTTT. It codes for CASSLPAGGRMDTQYF. The full variable domain, with the rest looked up from reference TRBV5-6 and TRBJ2-3, is DAGVTQSPTHLIKTRGQQVTLRCSPKSGHDTVSWYQQALGQGPQFIFQYYEEEERQRGNFPDRFSGHQFPNYSSELNVNALLLGDSALYLCASSLPAGGRMDTQYFGPGTRLTVL.

The chain has TRBV20-1 and TRBJ2-5, with no clear D. Germline-derived CDR1 and CDR2 are DFQATT and SNEGSKA (reference sequence). V gave up 5 bases and J gave up 5 bases, with 9 bases separating them. This CDR3 contains 11 residues. CDR3 loop: CSAPGQETQYF. The CDR3 nucleotides are TGCAGTGCTCCGGGTCAGGAGACCCAGTACTTC.

The chain carries TRBV6-5 and TRBJ2-1; possibly TRBD2 for D (5 bases). Germline-derived CDR1 and CDR2 are MNHEY and SVGAGI. The CDR3 extends over 15 amino acids. V was cut by 0 bases and J by 4 bases, with 10 bases left in between. The CDR3 region is CASSYSLARYNEQFF. The CDR3 DNA sequence: TGTGCCAGCAGTTACTCGCTAGCTCGTTACAATGAGCAGTTCTTC.

The chain links TRBV6-6 to TRBJ1-2; 7 nucleotides align to TRBD1. The CDR3 consists of 13 residues. Trimming at V came to 5 bases and at J to 4 bases, leaving 4 bases not matched to a gene. CDR1 and CDR2 from the germline V gene are MNHNY and SVGAGI (reference sequence). CDR3 bases: TGTGCCAGCAGTCCGACAGGGACCTATGGCTACACCTTC. Translated: CASSPTGTYGYTF.

The chain carries TRBV2 and TRBJ2-5; 7 bases agree with TRBD1. The CDR3 runs to 14 residues. V lost 5 bases to trimming and J lost 5 bases; unmatched junction nucleotides: 8. Germline V gene sequence: CDR1 SNHLY, CDR2 FYNNEI. The CDR3, as DNA: TGTGCCAGCAGTCTAGACAGGGAGTTGGAGACCCAGTACTTC. It translates to CASSLDRELETQYF.

The chain employs TRBV19 and TRBJ1-1; TRBD1 matches 9 bases. The CDR3 length is 15 residues. The J segment lost 4 bases and the V segment lost 3 bases, leaving 6 bases of the junction unmatched. The V gene's germline CDR1 is LNHDA and CDR2 SQIVND (reference sequence). The CDR3 coding sequence is TGTGCCAGTAGTATCGATCGGGACAGGGCCACTGAAGCTTTCTTT. Protein product: CASSIDRDRATEAFF. Variable domain in full (rest from reference TRBV19 and TRBJ1-1): DGGITQSPKYLFRKEGQNVTLSCEQNLNHDAMYWYRQDPGQGLRLIYYSQIVNDFQKGDIAEGYSVSREKKESFPLTVTSAQKNPTAFYLCASSIDRDRATEAFFGQGTRLTVV.